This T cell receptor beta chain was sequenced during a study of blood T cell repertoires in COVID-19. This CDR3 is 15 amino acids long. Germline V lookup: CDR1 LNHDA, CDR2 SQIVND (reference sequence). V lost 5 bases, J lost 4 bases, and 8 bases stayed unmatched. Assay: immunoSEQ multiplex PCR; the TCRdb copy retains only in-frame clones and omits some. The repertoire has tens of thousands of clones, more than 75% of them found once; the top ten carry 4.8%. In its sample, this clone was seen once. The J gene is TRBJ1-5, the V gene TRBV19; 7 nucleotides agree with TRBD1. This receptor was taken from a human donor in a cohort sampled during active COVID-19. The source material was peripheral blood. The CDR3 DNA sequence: TGTGCCAGTAGTCCTCGCCGGGACAGTAATCAGCCCCAGCATTTT. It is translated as CASSPRRDSNQPQHF. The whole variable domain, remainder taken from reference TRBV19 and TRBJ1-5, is DGGITQSPKYLFRKEGQNVTLSCEQNLNHDAMYWYRQDPGQGLRLIYYSQIVNDFQKGDIAEGYSVSREKKESFPLTVTSAQKNPTAFYLCASSPRRDSNQPQHFGDGTRLSIL.